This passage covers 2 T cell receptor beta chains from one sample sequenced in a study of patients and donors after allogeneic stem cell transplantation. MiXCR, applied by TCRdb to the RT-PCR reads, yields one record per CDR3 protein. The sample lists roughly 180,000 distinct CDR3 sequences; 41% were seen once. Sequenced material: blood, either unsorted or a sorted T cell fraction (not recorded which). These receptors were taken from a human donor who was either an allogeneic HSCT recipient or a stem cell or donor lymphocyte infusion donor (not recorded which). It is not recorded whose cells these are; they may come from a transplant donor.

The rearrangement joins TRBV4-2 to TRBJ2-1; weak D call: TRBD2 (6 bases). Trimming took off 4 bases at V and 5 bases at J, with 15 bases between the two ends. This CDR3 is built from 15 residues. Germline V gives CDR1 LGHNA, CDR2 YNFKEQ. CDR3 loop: CASSPGGSKNNEQFF. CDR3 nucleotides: TGTGCCAGCAGCCCAGGAGGGAGTAAGAACAATGAGCAGTTCTTC.

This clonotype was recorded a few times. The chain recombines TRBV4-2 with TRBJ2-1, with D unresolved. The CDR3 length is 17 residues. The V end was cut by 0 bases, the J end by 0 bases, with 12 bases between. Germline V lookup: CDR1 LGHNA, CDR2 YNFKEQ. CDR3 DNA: TGTGCCAGCAGCCAAGATCGAGCCCTCCGCTCCTACAATGAGCAGTTCTTC. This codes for CASSQDRALRSYNEQFF.